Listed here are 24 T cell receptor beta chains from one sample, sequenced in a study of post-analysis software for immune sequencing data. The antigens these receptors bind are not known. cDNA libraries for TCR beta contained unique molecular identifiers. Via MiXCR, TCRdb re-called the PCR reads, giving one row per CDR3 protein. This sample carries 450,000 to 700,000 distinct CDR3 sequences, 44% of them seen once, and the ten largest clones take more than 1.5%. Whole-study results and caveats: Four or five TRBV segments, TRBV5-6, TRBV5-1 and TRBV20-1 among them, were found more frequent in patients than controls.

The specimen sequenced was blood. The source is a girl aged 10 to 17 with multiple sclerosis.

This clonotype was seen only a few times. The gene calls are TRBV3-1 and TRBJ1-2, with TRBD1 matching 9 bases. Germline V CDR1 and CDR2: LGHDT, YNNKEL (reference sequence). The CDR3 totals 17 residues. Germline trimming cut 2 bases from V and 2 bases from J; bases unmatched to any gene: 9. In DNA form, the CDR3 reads TGTGCCAGCAGCCAAATCAAGGGGACAGGGATAAACTATGGCTACACCTTC. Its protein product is CASSQIKGTGINYGYTF.

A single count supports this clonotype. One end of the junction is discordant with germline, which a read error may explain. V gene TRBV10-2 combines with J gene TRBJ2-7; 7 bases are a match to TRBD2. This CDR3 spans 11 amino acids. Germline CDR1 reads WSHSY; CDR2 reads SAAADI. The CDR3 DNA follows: TGCACCAGCGGGGTTAAGTACGAGCAGTACTTC. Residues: CTSGVKYEQYF.

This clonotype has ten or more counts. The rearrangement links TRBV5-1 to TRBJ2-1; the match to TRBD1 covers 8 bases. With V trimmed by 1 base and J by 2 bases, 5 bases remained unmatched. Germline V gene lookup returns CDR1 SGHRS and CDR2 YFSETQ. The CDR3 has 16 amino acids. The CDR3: CASSLRSTGAYNEQFF. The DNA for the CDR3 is TGCGCCAGCAGCTTGAGATCGACAGGGGCCTACAATGAGCAGTTCTTC.

The CDR3 loop is CASSLIGDWVYNEQFF. CDR3 sequence (DNA): TGTGCCAGCAGTTTAATAGGGGATTGGGTTTACAATGAGCAGTTCTTC. V gene TRBV27 combines with J gene TRBJ2-1, with a tentative D call TRBD1 (5 bases). This CDR3 region has 16 residues. V lost 2 bases to trimming and J lost 4 bases, with 15 bases between them. In germline, CDR1 is MNHEY, CDR2 SMNVEV (reference sequence).

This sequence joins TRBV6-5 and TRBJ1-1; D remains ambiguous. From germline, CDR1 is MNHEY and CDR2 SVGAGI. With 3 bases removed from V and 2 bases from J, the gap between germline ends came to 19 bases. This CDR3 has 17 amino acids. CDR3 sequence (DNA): TGTGCCAGCAGTTATATCTCGGCAGCACAGCTAAACACTGAAGCTTTCTTT. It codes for CASSYISAAQLNTEAFF.

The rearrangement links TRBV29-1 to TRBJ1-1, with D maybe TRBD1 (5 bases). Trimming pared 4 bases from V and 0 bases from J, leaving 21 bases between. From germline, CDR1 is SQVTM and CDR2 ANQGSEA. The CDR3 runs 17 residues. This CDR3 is CSVASIAGTSVNTEAFF. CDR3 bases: TGCAGCGTTGCCTCAATTGCAGGGACGAGTGTGAACACTGAAGCTTTCTTT.

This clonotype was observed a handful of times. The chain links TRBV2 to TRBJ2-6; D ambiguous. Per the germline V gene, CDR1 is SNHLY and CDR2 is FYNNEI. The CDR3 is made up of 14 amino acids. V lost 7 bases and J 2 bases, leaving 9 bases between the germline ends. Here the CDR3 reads CASNRSPGANVLTF. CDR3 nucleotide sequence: TGTGCCAGCAATCGATCCCCTGGGGCCAACGTCCTGACTTTC. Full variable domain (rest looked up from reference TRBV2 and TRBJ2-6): EPEVTQTPSHQVTQMGQEVILRCVPISNHLYFYWYRQILGQKVEFLVSFYNNEISEKSEIFDDQFSVERPDGSNFTLKIRSTKLEDSAMYFCASNRSPGANVLTFGAGSRLTVL.

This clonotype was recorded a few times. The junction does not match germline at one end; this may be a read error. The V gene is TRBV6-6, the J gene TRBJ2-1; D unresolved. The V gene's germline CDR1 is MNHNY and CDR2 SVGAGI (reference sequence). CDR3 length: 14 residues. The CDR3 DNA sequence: TGCGCCAGCAGTTACTCCAATTTGGGCCTCGAGCAGTTCTTC. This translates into CASSYSNLGLEQFF.

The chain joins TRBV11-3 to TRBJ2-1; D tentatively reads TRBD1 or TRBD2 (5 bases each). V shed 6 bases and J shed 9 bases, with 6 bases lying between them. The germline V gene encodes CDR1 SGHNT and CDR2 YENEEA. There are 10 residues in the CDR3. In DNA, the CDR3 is TGTGCCAGCAGTGGGACTGAGCAGTTCTTC. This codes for CASSGTEQFF.

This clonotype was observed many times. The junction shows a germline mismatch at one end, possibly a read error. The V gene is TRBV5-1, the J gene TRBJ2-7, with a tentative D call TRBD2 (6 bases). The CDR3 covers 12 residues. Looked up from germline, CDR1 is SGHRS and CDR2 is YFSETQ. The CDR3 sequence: CASSLGGDEQYF. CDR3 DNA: TGTGCCAGCAGTTTGGGCGGGGACGAGCAGTACTTC.

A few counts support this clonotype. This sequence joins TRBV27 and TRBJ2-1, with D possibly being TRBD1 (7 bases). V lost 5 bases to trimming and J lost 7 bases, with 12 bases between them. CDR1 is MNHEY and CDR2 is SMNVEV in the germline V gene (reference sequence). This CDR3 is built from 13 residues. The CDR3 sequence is CASSQQGRNEQFF. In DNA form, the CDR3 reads TGTGCCAGCAGTCAACAGGGGAGGAATGAGCAGTTCTTC.

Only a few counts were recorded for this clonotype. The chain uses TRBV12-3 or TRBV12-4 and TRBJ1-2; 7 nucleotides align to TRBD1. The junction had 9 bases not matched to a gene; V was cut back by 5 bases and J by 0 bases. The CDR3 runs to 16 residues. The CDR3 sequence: CASSMKEQGTNYGYTF. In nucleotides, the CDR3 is TGTGCCAGCAGTATGAAGGAACAGGGGACTAACTATGGCTACACCTTC.

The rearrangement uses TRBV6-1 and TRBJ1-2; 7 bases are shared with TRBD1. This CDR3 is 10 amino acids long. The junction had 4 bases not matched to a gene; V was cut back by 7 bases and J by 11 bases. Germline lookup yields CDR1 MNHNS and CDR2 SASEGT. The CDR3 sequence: CASKRDSYTF. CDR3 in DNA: TGTGCCAGCAAACGGGACAGTTACACCTTC.

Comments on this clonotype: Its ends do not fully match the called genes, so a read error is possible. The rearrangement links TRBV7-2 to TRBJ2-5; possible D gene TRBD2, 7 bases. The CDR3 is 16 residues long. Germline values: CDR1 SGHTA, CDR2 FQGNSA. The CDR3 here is CASSFGARGPLEIQYF. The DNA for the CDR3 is TGTGCCAGCAGCTTTGGGGCGCGGGGGCCTTTGGAGATCCAGTACTTC.

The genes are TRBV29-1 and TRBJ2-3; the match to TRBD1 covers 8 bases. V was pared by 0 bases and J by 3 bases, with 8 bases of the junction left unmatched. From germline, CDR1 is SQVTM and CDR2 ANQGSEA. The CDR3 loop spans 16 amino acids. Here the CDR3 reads CSVEDIRGPATDTQYF. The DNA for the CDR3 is TGCAGCGTTGAAGATATCAGGGGGCCGGCTACAGATACGCAGTATTTT.

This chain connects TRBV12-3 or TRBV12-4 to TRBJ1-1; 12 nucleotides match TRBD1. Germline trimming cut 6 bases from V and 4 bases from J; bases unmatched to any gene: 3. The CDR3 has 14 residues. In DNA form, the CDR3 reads TGTGCCAGCAGGCGGGACAGGGGGCTCACTGAAGCTTTCTTT. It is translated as CASRRDRGLTEAFF.

CDR3 amino acids: CASSFDGGTEAFF. As DNA, the CDR3 is TGTGCCAGCAGCTTTGATGGAGGCACTGAAGCTTTCTTT. The chain combines TRBV7-9 with TRBJ1-1; D is unclear. The germline CDR1 and CDR2 sequences are SEHNR and FQNEAQ (reference sequence). Deletions cut 3 bases from V and 4 bases from J, with 9 bases between. The CDR3 extends over 13 amino acids.

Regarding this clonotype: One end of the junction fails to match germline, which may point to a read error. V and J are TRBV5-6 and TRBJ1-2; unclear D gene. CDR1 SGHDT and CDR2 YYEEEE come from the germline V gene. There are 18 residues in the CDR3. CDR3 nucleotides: TGTGCCAGCAGCCTCACCAAGAGTTCTTTATACGCTCTGGATGGCCACACCTTC. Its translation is CASSLTKSSLYALDGHTF.

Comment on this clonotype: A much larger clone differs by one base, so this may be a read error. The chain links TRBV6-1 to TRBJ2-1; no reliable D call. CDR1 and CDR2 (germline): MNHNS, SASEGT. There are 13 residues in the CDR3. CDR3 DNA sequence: TGTCCCAGCAGGTTCGGCTCCTACAATGAGCAGTTCTTC. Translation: CPSRFGSYNEQFF.

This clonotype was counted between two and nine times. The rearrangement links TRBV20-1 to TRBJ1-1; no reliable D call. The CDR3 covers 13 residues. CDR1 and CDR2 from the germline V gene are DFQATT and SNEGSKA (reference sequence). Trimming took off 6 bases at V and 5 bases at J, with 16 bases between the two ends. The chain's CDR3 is CSAEGGGVTEAFF. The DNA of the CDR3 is TGCAGTGCCGAGGGTGGCGGGGTAACTGAAGCTTTCTTT.

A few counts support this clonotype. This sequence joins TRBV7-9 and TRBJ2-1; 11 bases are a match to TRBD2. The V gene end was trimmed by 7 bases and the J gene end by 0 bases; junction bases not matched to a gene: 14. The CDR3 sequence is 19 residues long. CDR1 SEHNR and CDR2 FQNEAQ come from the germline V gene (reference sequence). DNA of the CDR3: TGTGCCAGCACTCCTCTGGCACTAGCGGGGGTCCGCTCCTACAATGAGCAGTTCTTC. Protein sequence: CASTPLALAGVRSYNEQFF.

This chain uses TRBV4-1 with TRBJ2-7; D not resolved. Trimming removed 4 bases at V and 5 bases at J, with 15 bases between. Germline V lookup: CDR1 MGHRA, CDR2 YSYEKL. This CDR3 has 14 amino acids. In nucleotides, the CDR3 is TGCGCCAGCAGCCTCGGACGGCAGAACGACGAGCAGTACTTC. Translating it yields CASSLGRQNDEQYF.

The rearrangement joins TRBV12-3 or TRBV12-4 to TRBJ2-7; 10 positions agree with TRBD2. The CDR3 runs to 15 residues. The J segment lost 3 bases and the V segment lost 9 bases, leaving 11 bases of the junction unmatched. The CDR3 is CASLPGLAFVYEQYF. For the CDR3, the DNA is TGTGCCAGTTTACCGGGACTAGCGTTCGTCTACGAGCAGTACTTC.

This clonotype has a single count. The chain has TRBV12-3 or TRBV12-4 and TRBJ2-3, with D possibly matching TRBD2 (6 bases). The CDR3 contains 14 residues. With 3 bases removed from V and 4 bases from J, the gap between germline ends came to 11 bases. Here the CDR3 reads CASSFGSSADTQYF. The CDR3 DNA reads TGTGCCAGCAGTTTTGGGTCTAGCGCAGATACGCAGTATTTT.